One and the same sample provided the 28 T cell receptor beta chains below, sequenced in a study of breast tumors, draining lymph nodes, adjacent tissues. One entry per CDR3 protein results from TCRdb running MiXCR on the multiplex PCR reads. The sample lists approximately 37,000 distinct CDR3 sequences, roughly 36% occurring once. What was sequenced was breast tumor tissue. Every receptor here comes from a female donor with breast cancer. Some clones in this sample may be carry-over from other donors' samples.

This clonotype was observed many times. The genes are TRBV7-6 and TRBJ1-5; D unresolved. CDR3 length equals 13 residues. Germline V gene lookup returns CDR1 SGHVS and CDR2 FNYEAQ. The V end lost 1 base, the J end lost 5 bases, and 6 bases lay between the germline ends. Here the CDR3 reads CASSLGTDQPQHF. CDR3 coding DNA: TGTGCCAGCAGCTTAGGTACAGATCAGCCCCAGCATTTT.

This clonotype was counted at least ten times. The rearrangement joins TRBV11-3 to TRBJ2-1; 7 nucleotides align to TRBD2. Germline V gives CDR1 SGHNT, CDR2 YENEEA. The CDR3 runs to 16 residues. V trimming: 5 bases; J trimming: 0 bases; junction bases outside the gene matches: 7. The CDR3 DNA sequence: TGTGCCAGCAGCCTGGGGATAGCGGGCTCCTACAATGAGCAGTTCTTC. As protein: CASSLGIAGSYNEQFF.

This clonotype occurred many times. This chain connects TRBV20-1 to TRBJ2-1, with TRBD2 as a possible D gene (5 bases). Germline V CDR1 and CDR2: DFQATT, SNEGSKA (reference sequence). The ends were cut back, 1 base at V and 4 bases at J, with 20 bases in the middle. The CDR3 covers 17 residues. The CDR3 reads CSARAEIDYREYNEQFF. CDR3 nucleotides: TGCAGTGCTAGAGCAGAGATTGACTACCGAGAGTACAATGAGCAGTTCTTC.

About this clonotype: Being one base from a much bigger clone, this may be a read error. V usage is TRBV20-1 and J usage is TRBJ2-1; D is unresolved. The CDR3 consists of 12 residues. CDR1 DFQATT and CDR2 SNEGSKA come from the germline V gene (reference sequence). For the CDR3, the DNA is TGCAATGCTCTGGGCGGTTACAATGAGCAGTTCTTC. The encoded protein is CNALGGYNEQFF.

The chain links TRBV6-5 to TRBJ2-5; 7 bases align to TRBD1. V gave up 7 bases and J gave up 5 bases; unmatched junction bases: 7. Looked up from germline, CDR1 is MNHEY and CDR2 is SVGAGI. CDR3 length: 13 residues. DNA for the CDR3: TGTGCCAGCACAGACAGGGTGGTGGAGACCCAGTACTTC. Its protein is CASTDRVVETQYF.

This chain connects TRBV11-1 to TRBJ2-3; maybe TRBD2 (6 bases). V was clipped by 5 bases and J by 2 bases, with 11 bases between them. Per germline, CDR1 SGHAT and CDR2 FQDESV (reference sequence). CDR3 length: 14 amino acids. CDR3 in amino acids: CASSQGGVTDTQYF. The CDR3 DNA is TGTGCCAGCAGCCAAGGCGGGGTCACAGATACGCAGTATTTT. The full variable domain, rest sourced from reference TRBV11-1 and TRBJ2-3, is EAEVAQSPRYKITEKSQAVAFWCDPISGHATLYWYRQILGQGPELLVQFQDESVVDDSQLPKDRFSAERLKGVDSTLKIQPAELGDSAMYLCASSQGGVTDTQYFGPGTRLTVL.

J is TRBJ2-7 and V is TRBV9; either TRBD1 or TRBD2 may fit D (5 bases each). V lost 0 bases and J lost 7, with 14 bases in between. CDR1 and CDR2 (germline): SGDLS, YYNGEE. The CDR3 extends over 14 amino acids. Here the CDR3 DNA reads TGTGCCAGCAGCGTAGGGGGCGAGCGAGGGGAGCAGTACTTC. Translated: CASSVGGERGEQYF.

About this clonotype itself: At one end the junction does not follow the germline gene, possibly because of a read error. Here the CDR3 reads CASRPGLAGATENEQCF. In DNA, the CDR3 is TGTGCCAGCAGACCGGGACTAGCGGGAGCTACTGAGAATGAGCAGTGCTTC. The chain joins TRBV7-9 to TRBJ2-1; 14 nucleotides line up with TRBD2. Germline assignment: CDR1 SEHNR and CDR2 FQNEAQ (reference sequence). There are 17 residues in the CDR3.

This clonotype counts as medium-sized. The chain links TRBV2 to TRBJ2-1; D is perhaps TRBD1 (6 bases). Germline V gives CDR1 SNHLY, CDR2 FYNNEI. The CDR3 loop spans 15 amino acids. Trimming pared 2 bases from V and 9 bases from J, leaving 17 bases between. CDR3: CASSESRGGDAEQFF. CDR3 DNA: TGTGCCAGCAGTGAATCCAGGGGCGGCGATGCTGAGCAGTTCTTC.

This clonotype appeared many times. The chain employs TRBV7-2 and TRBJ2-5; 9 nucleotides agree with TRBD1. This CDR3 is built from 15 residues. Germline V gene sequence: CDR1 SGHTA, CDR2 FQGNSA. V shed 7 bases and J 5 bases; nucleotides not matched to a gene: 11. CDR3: CASTQQGAPGETQYF. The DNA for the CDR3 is TGTGCCAGCACCCAACAGGGGGCGCCAGGGGAGACCCAGTACTTC. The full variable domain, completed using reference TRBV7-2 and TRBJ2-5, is GAGVSQSPSNKVTEKGKDVELRCDPISGHTALYWYRQSLGQGLEFLIYFQGNSAPDKSGLPSDRFSAERTGGSVSTLTIQRTQQEDSAVYLCASTQQGAPGETQYFGPGTRLLVL.

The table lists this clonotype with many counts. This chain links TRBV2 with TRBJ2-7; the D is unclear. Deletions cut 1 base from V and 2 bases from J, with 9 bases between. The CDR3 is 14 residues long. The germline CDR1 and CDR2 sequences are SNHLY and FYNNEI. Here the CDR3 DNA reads TGTGCCAGCAGTGAAGGGGCCAAGACCTACGAGCAGTACTTC. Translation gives CASSEGAKTYEQYF.

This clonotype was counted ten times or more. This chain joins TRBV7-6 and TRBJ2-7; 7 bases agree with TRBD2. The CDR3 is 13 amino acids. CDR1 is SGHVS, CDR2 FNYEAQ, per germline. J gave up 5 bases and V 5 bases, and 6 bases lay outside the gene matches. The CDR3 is CASSTDGGNEQYF. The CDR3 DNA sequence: TGTGCCAGCAGCACGGACGGGGGGAACGAGCAGTACTTC.

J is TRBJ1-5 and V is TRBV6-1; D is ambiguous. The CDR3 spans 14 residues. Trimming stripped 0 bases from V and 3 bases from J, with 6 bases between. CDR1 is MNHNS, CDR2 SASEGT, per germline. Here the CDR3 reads CASSEAGLNQPQHF. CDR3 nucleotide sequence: TGTGCCAGCAGTGAAGCAGGGCTCAATCAGCCCCAGCATTTT.

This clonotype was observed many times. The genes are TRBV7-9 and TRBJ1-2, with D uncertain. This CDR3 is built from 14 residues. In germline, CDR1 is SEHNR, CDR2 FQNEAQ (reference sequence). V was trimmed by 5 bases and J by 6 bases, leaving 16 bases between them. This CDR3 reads CASSALTQRDGYTF. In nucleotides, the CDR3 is TGTGCCAGCAGCGCCCTAACACAGAGGGATGGCTACACCTTC.

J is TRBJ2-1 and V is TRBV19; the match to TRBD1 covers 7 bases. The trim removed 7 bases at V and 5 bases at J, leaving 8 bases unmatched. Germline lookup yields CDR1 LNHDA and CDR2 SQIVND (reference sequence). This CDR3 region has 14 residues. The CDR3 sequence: CASNQQGYDNEQFF. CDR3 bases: TGTGCCAGTAACCAACAGGGGTATGACAATGAGCAGTTCTTC.

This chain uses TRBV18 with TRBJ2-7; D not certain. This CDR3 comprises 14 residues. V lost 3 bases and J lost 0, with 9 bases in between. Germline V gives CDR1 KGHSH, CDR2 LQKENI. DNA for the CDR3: TGTGCCAGCTCACCGACCAGAGACTCCTACGAGCAGTACTTC. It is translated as CASSPTRDSYEQYF. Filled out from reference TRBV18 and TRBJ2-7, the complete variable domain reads NAGVMQNPRHLVRRRGQEARLRCSPMKGHSHVYWYRQLPEEGLKFMVYLQKENIIDESGMPKERFSAEFPKEGPSILRIQQVVRGDSAAYFCASSPTRDSYEQYFGPGTRLTVT.

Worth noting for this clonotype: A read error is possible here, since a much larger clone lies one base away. CDR3 nucleotide sequence: TGTGCCAGCAGTTACAGATCCGGGACAAACACCGGGGAGCTGTTTTTT. Protein sequence: CASSYRSGTNTGELFF. V usage is TRBV6-2 or TRBV6-3 and J usage is TRBJ2-2, with D tentatively TRBD1 (6 bases). Looked up from germline, CDR1 is MNHEY and CDR2 is SVGEGT. This CDR3 is 16 amino acids long. V was pared by 2 bases and J by 2 bases, with 12 bases between.

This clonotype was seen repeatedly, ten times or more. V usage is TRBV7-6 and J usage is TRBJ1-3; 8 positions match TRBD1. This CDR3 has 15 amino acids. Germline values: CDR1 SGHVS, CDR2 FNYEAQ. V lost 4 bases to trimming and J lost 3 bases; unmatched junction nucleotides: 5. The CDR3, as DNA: TGTGCCAGCAGCTCCGCCGGGACAGGTGGAAACACCATATATTTT. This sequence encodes CASSSAGTGGNTIYF.

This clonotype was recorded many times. CDR3: CASSLVSGGTDTQYF. Here the CDR3 DNA reads TGTGCCAGCAGCTTAGTTAGCGGTGGCACAGATACGCAGTATTTT. The J gene is TRBJ2-3, the V gene TRBV7-9; tentative D call: TRBD2 (6 bases). Germline V lookup: CDR1 SEHNR, CDR2 FQNEAQ (reference sequence). The CDR3 loop spans 15 amino acids. Trimming stripped 1 base from V and 1 base from J, with 9 bases between.

The CDR3 spells CASSQQGQGNYEQYF. The CDR3 bases are TGTGCCAGCAGCCAGCAGGGACAGGGAAACTACGAGCAGTACTTC. V usage is TRBV14 and J usage is TRBJ2-7, with 9 bases that match TRBD1. V shed 3 bases, J shed 3 bases, and the junction held 6 bases outside the gene matches. CDR1 is SGHDN and CDR2 is FVKESK in the germline V gene. This CDR3 has 15 residues. Full variable domain (outside the CDR3, taken from reference TRBV14 and TRBJ2-7): EAGVTQFPSHSVIEKGQTVTLRCDPISGHDNLYWYRRVMGKEIKFLLHFVKESKQDESGMPNNRFLAERTGGTYSTLKVQPAELEDSGVYFCASSQQGQGNYEQYFGPGTRLTVT.

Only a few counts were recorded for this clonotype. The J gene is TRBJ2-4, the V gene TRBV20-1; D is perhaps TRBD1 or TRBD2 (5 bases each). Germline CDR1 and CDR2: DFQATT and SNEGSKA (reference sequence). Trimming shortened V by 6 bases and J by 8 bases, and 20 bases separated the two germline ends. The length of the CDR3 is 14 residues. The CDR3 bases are TGCAGTGCCCGTCCCGAGGGAAGCAGGGACATTCAGTACTTC. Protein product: CSARPEGSRDIQYF.

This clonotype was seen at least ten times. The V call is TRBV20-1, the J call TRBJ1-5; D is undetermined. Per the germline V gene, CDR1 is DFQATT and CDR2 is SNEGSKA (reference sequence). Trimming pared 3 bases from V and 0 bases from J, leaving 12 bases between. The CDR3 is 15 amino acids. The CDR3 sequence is CSARAMAYSNQPQHF. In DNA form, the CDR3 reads TGCAGTGCTAGGGCAATGGCCTATAGCAATCAGCCCCAGCATTTT.

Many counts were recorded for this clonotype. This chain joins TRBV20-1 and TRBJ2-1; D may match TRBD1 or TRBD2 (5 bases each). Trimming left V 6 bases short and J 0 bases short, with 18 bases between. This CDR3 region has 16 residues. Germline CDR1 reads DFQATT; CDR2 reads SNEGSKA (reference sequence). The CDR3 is CSALSRDRHSYNEQFF. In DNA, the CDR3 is TGCAGTGCCCTCAGCCGGGACCGACACTCCTACAATGAGCAGTTCTTC.

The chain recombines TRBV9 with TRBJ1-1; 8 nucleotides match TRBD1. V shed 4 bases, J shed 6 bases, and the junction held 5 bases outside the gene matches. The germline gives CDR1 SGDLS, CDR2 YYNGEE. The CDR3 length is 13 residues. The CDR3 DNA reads TGTGCCAGCAGCCTAGGGGGACAGGCTGAAGCTTTCTTT. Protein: CASSLGGQAEAFF.

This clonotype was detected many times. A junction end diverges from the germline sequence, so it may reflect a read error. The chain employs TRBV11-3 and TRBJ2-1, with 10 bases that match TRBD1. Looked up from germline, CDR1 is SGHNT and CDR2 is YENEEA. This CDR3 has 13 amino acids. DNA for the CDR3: TGTGCCAGCAGCATAGAGTCCGGGACAGGGGTGTTCTTC. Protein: CASSIESGTGVFF.

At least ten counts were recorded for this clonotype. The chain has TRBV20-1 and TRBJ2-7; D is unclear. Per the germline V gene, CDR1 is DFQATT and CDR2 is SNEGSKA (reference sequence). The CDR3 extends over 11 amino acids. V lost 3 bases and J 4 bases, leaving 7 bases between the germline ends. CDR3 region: CSASWGYEQYF. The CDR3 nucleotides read TGCAGTGCTAGCTGGGGATACGAGCAGTACTTC.

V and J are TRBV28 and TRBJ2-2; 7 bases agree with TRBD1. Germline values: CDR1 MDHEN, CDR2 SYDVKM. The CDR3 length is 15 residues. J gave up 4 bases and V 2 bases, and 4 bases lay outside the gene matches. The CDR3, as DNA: TGTGCCAGCAGTTTAATGGGGACAGCCACCGGGGAGCTGTTTTTT. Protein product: CASSLMGTATGELFF.

The CDR3 loop reads CASCLQGGDNSPLHF. The CDR3 DNA is TGTGCCAGCTGTCTCCAGGGTGGGGATAATTCACCCCTCCACTTT. This sequence joins TRBV6-1 and TRBJ1-6; TRBD1 might be the D (5 bases). From germline, CDR1 is MNHNS and CDR2 SASEGT. Trimming pared 8 bases from V and 5 bases from J, leaving 16 bases between. The CDR3 loop spans 15 amino acids.